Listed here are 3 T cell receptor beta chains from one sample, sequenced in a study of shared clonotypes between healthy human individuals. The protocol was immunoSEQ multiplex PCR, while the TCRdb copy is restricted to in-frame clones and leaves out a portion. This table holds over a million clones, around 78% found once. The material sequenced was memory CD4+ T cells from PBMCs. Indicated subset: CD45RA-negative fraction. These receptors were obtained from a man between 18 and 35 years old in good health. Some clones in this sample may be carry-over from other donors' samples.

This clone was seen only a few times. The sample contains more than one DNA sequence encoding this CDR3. The CDR3 protein is CASSVSGGGADTQYF. The CDR3 region has the DNA TGTGCCAGCAGCGTATCCGGGGGCGGGGCAGATACGCAGTATTTT. This chain connects TRBV9 to TRBJ2-3; D may be TRBD1 or TRBD2 (6 bases each). Germline V gene sequence: CDR1 SGDLS, CDR2 YYNGEE. Deletions cut 1 base from V and 4 bases from J, with 13 bases between. The CDR3 has 15 residues.

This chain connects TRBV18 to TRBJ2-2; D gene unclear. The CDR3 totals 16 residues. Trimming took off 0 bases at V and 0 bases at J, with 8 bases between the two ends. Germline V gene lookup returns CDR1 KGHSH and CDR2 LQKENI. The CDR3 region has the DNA TGTGCCAGCTCACCACCCACCGGGCCGAACACCGGGGAGCTGTTTTTT. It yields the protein CASSPPTGPNTGELFF. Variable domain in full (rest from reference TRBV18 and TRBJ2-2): NAGVMQNPRHLVRRRGQEARLRCSPMKGHSHVYWYRQLPEEGLKFMVYLQKENIIDESGMPKERFSAEFPKEGPSILRIQQVVRGDSAAYFCASSPPTGPNTGELFFGEGSRLTVL.

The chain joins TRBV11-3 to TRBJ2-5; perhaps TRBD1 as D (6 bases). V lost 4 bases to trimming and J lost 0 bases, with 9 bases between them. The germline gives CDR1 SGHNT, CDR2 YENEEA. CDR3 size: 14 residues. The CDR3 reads CASSSYRDQETQYF. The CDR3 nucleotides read TGTGCCAGCAGCTCCTACAGGGACCAAGAGACCCAGTACTTC. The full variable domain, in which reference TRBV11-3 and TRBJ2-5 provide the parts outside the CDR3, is EAGVVQSPRYKIIEKKQPVAFWCNPISGHNTLYWYLQNLGQGPELLIRYENEEAVDDSQLPKDRFSAERLKGVDSTLKIQPAELGDSAVYLCASSSYRDQETQYFGPGTRLLVL.